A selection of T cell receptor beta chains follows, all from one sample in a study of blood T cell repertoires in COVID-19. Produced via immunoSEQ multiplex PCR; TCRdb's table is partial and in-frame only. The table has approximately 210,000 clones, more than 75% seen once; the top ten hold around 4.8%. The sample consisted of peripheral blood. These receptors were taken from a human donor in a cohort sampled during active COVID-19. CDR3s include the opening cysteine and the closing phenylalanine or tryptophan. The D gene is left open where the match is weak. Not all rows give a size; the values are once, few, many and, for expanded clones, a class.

CDR3aa: CSAAGGETQYF; CDR3nt: TGCAGTGCGGCGGGAGGGGAGACCCAGTACTTC; v_gene: TRBV20-1; abundance: NA; j_gene: TRBJ2-5; d_gene: TRBD2
CDR3aa: CASSPGGQDSPLHF; CDR3nt: TGCGCCAGCAGTCCCGGGGGGCAGGATTCACCCCTCCACTTT; v_gene: TRBV10-2; abundance: NA; j_gene: TRBJ1-6; d_gene: NA
CDR3aa: CSASSRDTSTDTQYF; CDR3nt: TGCAGTGCTAGTAGTCGGGACACAAGCACAGATACGCAGTATTTT; v_gene: TRBV20-1; abundance: NA; j_gene: TRBJ2-3; d_gene: NA
CDR3aa: CASSLGEGTQYF; CDR3nt: TGTGCCAGCAGCTTGGGGGAGGGGACCCAGTACTTC; v_gene: TRBV5-4; abundance: once; j_gene: TRBJ2-5; d_gene: TRBD2
CDR3aa: CASSENPGLAPETQYF; CDR3nt: TGTGCCAGCAGCGAAAACCCGGGACTAGCGCCAGAGACCCAGTACTTC; v_gene: TRBV11-2; abundance: NA; j_gene: TRBJ2-5; d_gene: TRBD2
CDR3aa: CATSDPGQGSYEQYF; CDR3nt: TGTGCCACCAGTGATCCAGGACAGGGGTCCTACGAGCAGTACTTC; v_gene: TRBV24-1; abundance: NA; j_gene: TRBJ2-7; d_gene: TRBD1
CDR3aa: CASSNGTFTRGASTDTQYF; CDR3nt: TGTGCCAGCAGTAACGGGACCTTCACGCGGGGCGCCTCCACAGATACGCAGTATTTT; v_gene: TRBV6-2/TRBV6-3; abundance: once; j_gene: TRBJ2-3; d_gene: NA
CDR3aa: CASSQSRQGVGYTF; CDR3nt: TGCGCCAGCAGTCAATCGAGGCAGGGGGTTGGCTACACCTTC; v_gene: TRBV23-1; abundance: NA; j_gene: TRBJ1-2; d_gene: TRBD1
CDR3aa: CASSLTGGDEGRSSYNEQFF; CDR3nt: TGTGCCAGCAGCTTAACAGGAGGGGACGAGGGCAGGAGCTCCTACAATGAGCAGTTCTTC; v_gene: TRBV7-6; abundance: NA; j_gene: TRBJ2-1; d_gene: NA
CDR3aa: CASSQTRSGLSSYEQYF; CDR3nt: TGTGCCAGCAGCCAAACCCGTAGCGGCCTGAGCTCCTACGAGCAGTACTTC; v_gene: TRBV3-1/TRBV3-2; abundance: NA; j_gene: TRBJ2-7; d_gene: NA
CDR3aa: CASSIGTGVVTTHF; CDR3nt: TGCGCCAGCAGCATAGGGACAGGGGTTGTGACCACGCACTTC; v_gene: TRBV5-1; abundance: once; j_gene: TRBJ2-4; d_gene: TRBD1
CDR3aa: CASSLRGQPRQGPTYEQYF; CDR3nt: TGTGCCAGCAGTTTAAGGGGGCAGCCGAGACAGGGGCCCACCTACGAGCAGTACTTC; v_gene: TRBV27; abundance: NA; j_gene: TRBJ2-7; d_gene: TRBD1
CDR3aa: CAISLLAGEGNEQFF; CDR3nt: TGTGCCATCAGCCTACTAGCGGGAGAAGGCAATGAGCAGTTCTTC; v_gene: TRBV10-3; abundance: NA; j_gene: TRBJ2-1; d_gene: TRBD2
CDR3aa: CASSYSTSSYEQYF; CDR3nt: TGTGCCAGCAGTTACTCGACTAGCTCCTACGAGCAGTACTTC; v_gene: TRBV6-2/TRBV6-3; abundance: once; j_gene: TRBJ2-7; d_gene: NA
CDR3aa: CATRTGESTEAFF; CDR3nt: TGTGCCACCAGGACAGGGGAGAGCACTGAAGCTTTCTTT; v_gene: TRBV15; abundance: NA; j_gene: TRBJ1-1; d_gene: TRBD1
CDR3aa: CASSFGQREEKLFF; CDR3nt: TGTGCCAGCAGTTTTGGACAGCGAGAAGAAAAACTGTTTTTT; v_gene: TRBV6-6; abundance: NA; j_gene: TRBJ1-4; d_gene: NA
CDR3aa: CASSSQAGARNEQFF; CDR3nt: TGTGCCAGCAGCTCCCAAGCGGGAGCAAGGAATGAGCAGTTCTTC; v_gene: TRBV7-2; abundance: few; j_gene: TRBJ2-1; d_gene: TRBD2
CDR3aa: CASSRTGGNTEAFF; CDR3nt: TGTGCCAGCAGCAGGACAGGGGGGAACACTGAAGCTTTCTTT; v_gene: TRBV5-8; abundance: many; j_gene: TRBJ1-1; d_gene: TRBD1
CDR3aa: CASSQKTGNTEAFF; CDR3nt: TGTGCCAGCAGCCAGAAAACAGGGAACACTGAAGCTTTCTTT; v_gene: TRBV3-1/TRBV3-2; abundance: once; j_gene: TRBJ1-1; d_gene: NA
CDR3aa: CASSRQGGLYEQYF; CDR3nt: TGTGCCAGCAGTCGACAGGGAGGTCTTTACGAGCAGTACTTC; v_gene: TRBV6-5; abundance: NA; j_gene: TRBJ2-7; d_gene: NA